This T cell receptor (beta chain) is from a study of T cell repertoires in cytomegalovirus infection. As for the study in general: CMV infection and matching HLA type were both indicated by public TCR beta signatures.

There are 13 residues in the CDR3. In germline, CDR1 is MNHEY, CDR2 SMNVEV (reference sequence). MiXCR, applied by TCRdb to the reads, yields one record per CDR3 protein. This table holds 680,000 or so distinct CDR3 sequences, 35% found once. Turning to this clonotype: One end of the junction fails to match germline, which may point to a read error.

The sequence derives from a human donor in good health (CMV status not recorded). Some clones in this sample may be carry-over from other donors' samples. The sequenced sample consisted of PBMCs. V gene TRBV27 combines with J gene TRBJ1-1; no definite D call. The CDR3 spells CASSLGRNTESFF. CDR3 in DNA: TGTGCCAGCAGTTTGGGCAGGAACACTGAATCTTTCTTT.